Each of the 3 T cell receptor beta chains below was sequenced from the same sample in a study of T cell responses to AZD1222 COVID-19 vaccine. Repertoires were generated with immunoSEQ multiplex PCR, while TCRdb's copy carries only in-frame clones and drops some. The data contain 100,000 to 150,000 clones, 90% of them singletons. The sample was peripheral blood, taken on day 0 of AZD1222 vaccination. The receptors come from an adult in good health.

The V gene is TRBV10-1, the J gene TRBJ2-7; 7 nucleotides line up with TRBD1. The CDR3 is 11 amino acids. Germline lookup yields CDR1 WNHNN and CDR2 SYGVQD (reference sequence). Trimming took 10 bases from V and 3 from J; bases not matched to a gene: 3. The CDR3 reads CATSGGYEQYF. The CDR3 bases are TGCGCCACTTCAGGGGGCTACGAGCAGTACTTC.

The J gene is TRBJ1-1, the V gene TRBV30; D is unresolved. V was cut by 0 bases and J by 1 base, with 6 bases left in between. Germline V gene data show CDR1 as GTSNPN and CDR2 as SVGIG (reference sequence). This CDR3 is built from 13 residues. CDR3 amino acids: CAWSVLANTEAFF. In nucleotides, the CDR3 is TGTGCCTGGAGTGTACTGGCGAACACTGAAGCTTTCTTT.

As to this clone: The sample carries other DNA sequences with the same CDR3. The V call is TRBV5-1, the J call TRBJ2-5; D not certain. The CDR3 totals 13 residues. The germline V gene encodes CDR1 SGHRS and CDR2 YFSETQ. Trimming shortened V by 0 bases and J by 1 base, and 4 bases separated the two germline ends. DNA for the CDR3: TGCGCCAGCAGCTTGGCTGCCCAAGAGACCCAGTACTTC. It yields the protein CASSLAAQETQYF.